This T cell receptor (beta chain) was captured by sequencing in a study of CD8 T cells in Susac syndrome. The CDR3 is 13 amino acids. Germline V gives CDR1 MNHEY, CDR2 SVGEGT. Trimming took off 7 bases at V and 5 bases at J, with 14 bases between the two ends. The authors reverse transcribed roughly 0.45 to 1 ug RNA with random hexamers. Each CDR3 protein is one row after TCRdb ran MiXCR on the immunoSEQ multiplex PCR reads. The table lists approximately 100,000 distinct CDR3 sequences, about nine tenths of them singletons. FACS enriched CD8+ TEMRA cells, while bulk CD8+ and CD4+ were negatively isolated.

Sequenced material: CD8+ T cells from PBMCs. The TCR sequence derives from a human donor in good health. This chain joins TRBV6-2 or TRBV6-3 and TRBJ1-1, with D maybe TRBD1 (5 bases). The CDR3 loop reads CASKAGRRTEAFF. The CDR3 DNA reads as TGTGCCAGCAAAGCGGGACGGCGTACTGAAGCTTTCTTT.